The next 5 T cell receptor beta chains were all read from a single sample in a study of siplizumab effects on memory and regulatory T cells. The data were produced by immunoSEQ multiplex PCR, yet TCRdb's version contains in-frame clones alone and is incomplete. The repertoire holds approximately 50,000 clones, with more than 85% as singletons. The sample taken for sequencing was CD8+ T cells sorted from blood. Every receptor here comes from a human donor in good health.

The gene calls are TRBV28 and TRBJ1-1, with D maybe TRBD1 (5 bases). From germline, CDR1 is MDHEN and CDR2 SYDVKM. This CDR3 spans 13 amino acids. The ends were cut back, 7 bases at V and 3 bases at J, with 12 bases in the middle. Written as DNA, the CDR3 is TGTGCCAGCACCTTACGAGGGGACACTGAAGCTTTCTTT. It yields the protein CASTLRGDTEAFF.

This clone was detected once. This chain links TRBV27 with TRBJ2-3, with 7 bases fitting TRBD2. CDR3 length equals 15 residues. CDR1 is MNHEY, CDR2 SMNVEV, per germline (reference sequence). Unmatched junction bases numbered 12, after V lost 5 bases and J lost 7 bases. Here the CDR3 reads CASSLIFGGGHTQYF. CDR3 DNA: TGTGCCAGCAGTCTAATATTTGGCGGGGGACATACGCAGTATTTT.

V gene TRBV27 combines with J gene TRBJ1-5, with a weak D call TRBD1 (6 bases). The CDR3 loop spans 14 amino acids. In germline, CDR1 is MNHEY, CDR2 SMNVEV (reference sequence). V was trimmed by 6 bases and J by 6 bases, leaving 15 bases between them. CDR3 in DNA: TGTGCCAGCAGCCTAACACAGGGTAGTCAGCCCCAGCATTTT. It is translated as CASSLTQGSQPQHF.

The CDR3 here is CASSILAGGPENTGELFF. The CDR3 DNA follows: TGTGCCAGCAGCATACTAGCGGGAGGGCCCGAGAACACCGGGGAGCTGTTTTTT. The chain combines TRBV7-6 with TRBJ2-2; TRBD2 matches 13 bases. Germline loops: CDR1 SGHVS, CDR2 FNYEAQ. With V trimmed by 5 bases and J by 1 base, 7 bases remained unmatched. This CDR3 region has 18 residues.

The rearrangement joins TRBV5-1 to TRBJ1-5, with D perhaps matching TRBD1 (6 bases). The CDR3 loop spans 17 amino acids. The germline CDR1 and CDR2 sequences are SGHRS and YFSETQ. V was pared by 6 bases and J by 0 bases, with 19 bases between. The CDR3 reads CASTYRAGVFSNQPQHF. The DNA of the CDR3 is TGCGCCAGCACCTACAGGGCAGGGGTTTTTAGCAATCAGCCCCAGCATTTT. The complete variable domain, with remaining parts taken from reference TRBV5-1 and TRBJ1-5, reads KAGVTQTPRYLIKTRGQQVTLSCSPISGHRSVSWYQQTPGQGLQFLFEYFSETQRNKGNFPGRFSGRQFSNSRSEMNVSTLELGDSALYLCASTYRAGVFSNQPQHFGDGTRLSIL.